This entry lists 12 T cell receptor beta chains sequenced from one sample in a study of technical replicates of blood from several donors. Assay: immunoSEQ multiplex PCR; the TCRdb copy retains only in-frame clones and omits some. This sample has 50,000 to 55,000 clones, with about 82% found just once. Sequencing was performed on PBMCs. These receptors were taken from a human donor in good health. Some clones in this sample may be carry-over from other donors' samples.

The CDR3 here is CASSLEEVGEQYF. CDR3 DNA sequence: TGTGCCAGCAGCTTAGAGGAGGTAGGCGAGCAGTACTTC. The J gene is TRBJ2-7, the V gene TRBV7-9, with D perhaps matching TRBD2 (5 bases). The V gene's germline CDR1 is SEHNR and CDR2 FQNEAQ (reference sequence). The CDR3 contains 13 residues. The V end was cut by 1 base, the J end by 6 bases, with 10 bases between.

The chain carries TRBV4-2 and TRBJ1-5; no definite D call. The CDR3 sequence is 13 residues long. Trimming stripped 0 bases from V and 9 bases from J, with 9 bases between. The germline gives CDR1 LGHNA, CDR2 YNFKEQ. CDR3 residues: CASSQEVGWPQHF. The CDR3 DNA follows: TGTGCCAGCAGCCAAGAGGTGGGCTGGCCCCAGCATTTT.

V and J are TRBV21-1 and TRBJ1-1. TRBV21-1 is recorded as a pseudogene. CDR3 length: 14 residues. DNA of the CDR3: TGTGCCAGCAGCCCCGGTGGAGGGAGCGCTGAAGCTTTCTTT. Its protein is CASSPGGGSAEAFF.

V usage is TRBV5-6 and J usage is TRBJ2-2; 9 bases match TRBD2. Germline assignment: CDR1 SGHDT and CDR2 YYEEEE. The CDR3 totals 19 residues. V lost 0 bases to trimming and J lost 3 bases; unmatched junction nucleotides: 12. In nucleotides, the CDR3 is TGTGCCAGCAGCTTGGCGGCCCGGGTAGCGGGGGCCTACACCGGGGAGCTGTTTTTT. It yields the protein CASSLAARVAGAYTGELFF.

The chain has TRBV14 and TRBJ2-1; D might be TRBD2 (5 bases). Germline V lookup: CDR1 SGHDN, CDR2 FVKESK. Trimming took off 5 bases at V and 4 bases at J, with 15 bases between the two ends. The CDR3 sequence is 15 residues long. The DNA for the CDR3 is TGTGCCAGCAGCGTAGGCCGGGGTTTATACAATGAGCAGTTCTTC. This translates into CASSVGRGLYNEQFF.

The chain joins TRBV9 to TRBJ1-2, with D possibly being TRBD1 (6 bases). Per germline, CDR1 SGDLS and CDR2 YYNGEE. The V and J ends lost 2 bases and 3 bases respectively, with 20 bases between them. The CDR3 has 17 residues. For the CDR3, the DNA is TGTGCCAGCAGCGTCACGGGGTCGGGGGGCTCTGACTATGGCTACACCTTC. Translation gives CASSVTGSGGSDYGYTF.

This chain uses TRBV5-1 with TRBJ1-1, with TRBD1 matching over 9 bases. Germline-derived CDR1 and CDR2 are SGHRS and YFSETQ. Germline trimming cut 3 bases from V and 3 bases from J; bases unmatched to any gene: 3. The CDR3 length is 14 residues. The CDR3: CASSWTGEDTEAFF. The DNA of the CDR3 is TGCGCCAGCAGCTGGACAGGGGAGGACACTGAAGCTTTCTTT.

The chain carries TRBV19 and TRBJ1-5; 8 nucleotides agree with TRBD1. This CDR3 comprises 17 residues. Trimming took 0 bases from V and 3 from J; bases not matched to a gene: 7. Per germline, CDR1 LNHDA and CDR2 SQIVND (reference sequence). CDR3 coding DNA: TGTGCCAGTAGTATAGATTGGGGACAGGTGGACAATCAGCCCCAGCATTTT. Its protein product is CASSIDWGQVDNQPQHF.

The V gene is TRBV4-2, the J gene TRBJ1-2; D is uncertain. Germline assignment: CDR1 LGHNA and CDR2 YNFKEQ. Trimming left V 0 bases short and J 4 bases short, with 9 bases between. CDR3 length: 14 amino acids. The CDR3 DNA is TGTGCCAGCAGCCAAGATGAGGGATTCTATGGCTACACCTTC. Amino acid sequence: CASSQDEGFYGYTF.

The gene calls are TRBV7-9 and TRBJ2-7, with TRBD1 matching over 7 bases. This CDR3 contains 13 residues. The junction had 5 bases not matched to a gene; V was cut back by 5 bases and J by 4 bases. Germline values: CDR1 SEHNR, CDR2 FQNEAQ (reference sequence). Here the CDR3 DNA reads TGTGCCAGCAGCCCCTCGGGACAGTACGAGCAGTACTTC. Translated, it gives CASSPSGQYEQYF.

The gene calls are TRBV20-1 and TRBJ1-2, with D uncertain. The CDR3 spans 11 residues. Per the germline V gene, CDR1 is DFQATT and CDR2 is SNEGSKA (reference sequence). V lost 3 bases, J lost 5 bases, and 7 bases lay in between. CDR3 nucleotide sequence: TGCAGTGCTAGTGTTCCTTATGGCTACACCTTC. It is translated as CSASVPYGYTF.

The chain employs TRBV4-2 and TRBJ1-4; 10 positions agree with TRBD1. This CDR3 comprises 16 residues. Germline-derived CDR1 and CDR2 are LGHNA and YNFKEQ. V shed 4 bases and J 5 bases; nucleotides not matched to a gene: 7. In DNA, the CDR3 is TGTGCCAGCAGCCCATACCTGGGACAGGGGAATGAAAAACTGTTTTTT. This translates into CASSPYLGQGNEKLFF.